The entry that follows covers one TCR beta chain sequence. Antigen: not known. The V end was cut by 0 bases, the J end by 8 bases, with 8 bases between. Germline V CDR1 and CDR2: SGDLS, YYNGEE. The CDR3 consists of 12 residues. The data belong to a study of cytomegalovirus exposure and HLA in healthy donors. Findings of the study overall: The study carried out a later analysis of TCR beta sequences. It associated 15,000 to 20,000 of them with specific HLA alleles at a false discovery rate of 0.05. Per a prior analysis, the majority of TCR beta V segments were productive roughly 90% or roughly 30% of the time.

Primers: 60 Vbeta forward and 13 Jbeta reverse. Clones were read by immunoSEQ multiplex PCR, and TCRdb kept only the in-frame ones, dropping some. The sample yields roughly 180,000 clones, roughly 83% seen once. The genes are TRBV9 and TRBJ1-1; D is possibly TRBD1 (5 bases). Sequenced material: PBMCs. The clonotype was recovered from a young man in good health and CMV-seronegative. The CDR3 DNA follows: TGTGCCAGCAGCGTAGGATCAGGGGAAGCTTTCTTT. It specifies CASSVGSGEAFF.